Each of the 22 T cell receptor beta chains below was sequenced from the same sample in a study of blood T cell repertoires in COVID-19 (dated by TCRdb to 2020 to 2021). Libraries were constructed by the immunoSEQ multiplex PCR assay. TCRdb took this table from immuneACCESS and kept in-frame rearrangements with V and J called. Such tables lack part of the clones; where checked against another copy, unresolved V genes explain under half of the gap, and the rest is unexplained. In all, the sample holds approximately 80,000 clones, and approximately 88% of those were seen once. The ten largest clonotypes hold less than 9% of the sample. Source material: peripheral blood. These receptors were collected from an elderly woman with acute or convalescent COVID-19.

V gene TRBV19 combines with J gene TRBJ2-2; 8 bases fit TRBD1. V lost 9 bases and J lost 5; bases outside the gene matches: 14. This CDR3 has 16 amino acids. Germline V lookup: CDR1 LNHDA, CDR2 SQIVND (reference sequence). CDR3 sequence reads: CASGRAWTGYTGELFF. Here the CDR3 DNA reads TGTGCCAGCGGGAGAGCCTGGACAGGGTATACCGGGGAGCTGTTTTTT.

This clone came up once. The V and J genes are TRBV2 and TRBJ2-5, with TRBD2 matching 15 bases. CDR1 is SNHLY and CDR2 is FYNNEI in the germline V gene. CDR3 length: 17 residues. After removal of 8 bases from V and 4 bases from J, the junction contained 11 bases not matched to a gene. CDR3 loop: CASAYRTSGGARETQYF. The CDR3 bases are TGTGCCAGCGCCTACCGGACTAGCGGGGGGGCCCGAGAGACCCAGTACTTC.

This chain uses TRBV19 with TRBJ2-6; D uncertain. This CDR3 is 16 amino acids long. Germline values: CDR1 LNHDA, CDR2 SQIVND (reference sequence). Trimming removed 4 bases from V and 0 bases from J, with 10 bases in between. DNA of the CDR3: TGTGCCAGTAGTAGCCTAGACGGCTCTGGGGCCAACGTCCTGACTTTC. This gives the protein CASSSLDGSGANVLTF. The variable domain in full, with the rest retrieved from reference TRBV19 and TRBJ2-6, is DGGITQSPKYLFRKEGQNVTLSCEQNLNHDAMYWYRQDPGQGLRLIYYSQIVNDFQKGDIAEGYSVSREKKESFPLTVTSAQKNPTAFYLCASSSLDGSGANVLTFGAGSRLTVL.

This chain joins TRBV11-2 and TRBJ2-5, with D unclear. CDR3 length equals 14 residues. V lost 1 base, J lost 7 bases, and 13 bases lay in between. Germline CDR1 is SGHAT and CDR2 is FQNNGV. In DNA form, the CDR3 reads TGTGCCAGCAGCTTAGTGGTTGAGGAAGGGACCCAGTACTTC. Its protein is CASSLVVEEGTQYF.

The chain is built from TRBV24-1 and TRBJ2-1, with 9 bases that match TRBD1. After removal of 5 bases from V and 5 bases from J, the junction contained 3 bases not matched to a gene. CDR3 size: 14 residues. Germline V gives CDR1 KGHDR, CDR2 SFDVKD. CDR3 residues: CATSARTGDNEQFF. The CDR3 bases are TGTGCCACCAGTGCGCGGACAGGGGACAATGAGCAGTTCTTC.

V gene TRBV19 combines with J gene TRBJ1-6; D might be TRBD1 (5 bases). The germline gives CDR1 LNHDA, CDR2 SQIVND (reference sequence). The CDR3 consists of 16 residues. Trimming took 7 bases from V and 0 from J, leaving 13 bases between them. The CDR3 sequence: CASTDSPSSYNSPLHF. The CDR3 region has the DNA TGTGCCAGTACCGACAGCCCGAGCTCCTATAATTCACCCCTCCACTTT.

The rearrangement joins TRBV3-1 (or the pseudogene TRBV3-2) to TRBJ2-3; 15 bases align to TRBD2. Trimming took 3 bases from V and 4 from J; bases not matched to a gene: 5. This CDR3 is built from 17 residues. CDR1 and CDR2 from the germline V gene are LGHDT and YNNKEL (reference sequence). The CDR3 DNA sequence: TGTGCCAGCAGCCATCGAGGACTAGCGGGAGGGCCAGATACGCAGTATTTT. Its protein is CASSHRGLAGGPDTQYF.

V is TRBV7-3 and J is TRBJ2-3; D may be TRBD2 (5 bases). The CDR3 covers 16 residues. CDR1 is SGHTA and CDR2 is FQGTGA in the germline V gene. V lost 6 bases and J lost 0, with 16 bases in between. The CDR3 protein is CASSTLGGSSTDTQYF. CDR3 in DNA: TGTGCCAGCAGTACTCTTGGCGGGTCTAGCACAGATACGCAGTATTTT.

The chain links TRBV19 to TRBJ1-1; TRBD1 is a possible D gene (5 bases). Germline V lookup: CDR1 LNHDA, CDR2 SQIVND (reference sequence). This CDR3 has 13 residues. Trimming shortened V by 3 bases and J by 6 bases, and 11 bases separated the two germline ends. CDR3 nucleotide sequence: TGTGCCAGTAGTATCATCGGGGGATCTGAAGCTTTCTTT. Protein sequence: CASSIIGGSEAFF.

The chain recombines TRBV7-2 with TRBJ1-3, with 7 bases aligning to TRBD1. V was pared by 5 bases and J by 0 bases, with 4 bases of the junction left unmatched. Germline V gene lookup returns CDR1 SGHTA and CDR2 FQGNSA. The CDR3 runs 15 residues. CDR3 coding DNA: TGTGCCAGCAGCCTTCGGGACAGCTCTGGAAACACCATATATTTT. Protein: CASSLRDSSGNTIYF. Supplemented by reference TRBV7-2 and TRBJ1-3, the full variable domain reads GAGVSQSPSNKVTEKGKDVELRCDPISGHTALYWYRQSLGQGLEFLIYFQGNSAPDKSGLPSDRFSAERTGGSVSTLTIQRTQQEDSAVYLCASSLRDSSGNTIYFGEGSWLTVV.

The V and J genes are TRBV3-1 (or the pseudogene TRBV3-2) and TRBJ1-2; 9 positions agree with TRBD1. This CDR3 contains 14 residues. V lost 3 bases to trimming and J lost 6 bases; unmatched junction nucleotides: 5. In germline, CDR1 is LGHDT, CDR2 YNNKEL (reference sequence). CDR3 DNA: TGTGCCAGCAGCCATGACAGGGGGGTTAATGGCTACACCTTC. It is translated as CASSHDRGVNGYTF.

This chain uses TRBV6-2 or TRBV6-3 with TRBJ1-2, with 7 bases that match TRBD1. Losses at the gene ends were 6 bases for V and 7 bases for J; bases not matched to a gene: 5. Germline V lookup: CDR1 MNHEY, CDR2 SVGEGT. The CDR3 covers 12 residues. In DNA form, the CDR3 reads TGTGCCAGCAGCTTCGACAGGGTTGGCTACACCTTC. As protein: CASSFDRVGYTF.

The chain joins TRBV6-5 to TRBJ2-7, with 11 nucleotides matching TRBD1. The CDR3 contains 15 residues. Germline V CDR1 and CDR2: MNHEY, SVGAGI. V lost 7 bases and J lost 0; bases outside the gene matches: 5. Written as DNA, the CDR3 is TGTGCCAGCATCATGGGACAGGGGGGCTCCTACGAGCAGTACTTC. Translated, it gives CASIMGQGGSYEQYF.

This clone has more than one count but fewer than ten. The chain carries TRBV3-1 (or the pseudogene TRBV3-2) and TRBJ1-3, with D hard to call. The germline V gene encodes CDR1 LGHDT and CDR2 YNNKEL (reference sequence). The CDR3 length is 15 residues. V was shortened by 3 bases and J by 5 bases, with 14 bases between the two germline ends. The CDR3 DNA sequence: TGTGCCAGCAGCCAGGCGGGAGGGATAAGAAACACCATATATTTT. Amino acids: CASSQAGGIRNTIYF.

The chain employs TRBV9 and TRBJ1-1; D possibly corresponds to TRBD1 (5 bases). The V and J ends lost 3 bases and 1 base respectively, with 10 bases between them. This CDR3 has 14 residues. The germline V gene has CDR1 SGDLS and CDR2 YYNGEE. The CDR3 bases are TGTGCCAGCAGCGGTACGGACAAGAACACTGAAGCTTTCTTT. It codes for CASSGTDKNTEAFF. Supplemented by reference TRBV9 and TRBJ1-1, the full variable domain reads DSGVTQTPKHLITATGQRVTLRCSPRSGDLSVYWYQQSLDQGLQFLIQYYNGEERAKGNILERFSAQQFPDLHSELNLSSLELGDSALYFCASSGTDKNTEAFFGQGTRLTVV.

The J gene is TRBJ1-1, the V gene TRBV9; 11 bases agree with TRBD1. The germline V gene has CDR1 SGDLS and CDR2 YYNGEE. J lost 7 bases, V lost 4 bases, and 9 bases had no gene match. CDR3 size: 15 residues. The CDR3 loop is CASSPRTGGEGEAFF. The CDR3 region has the DNA TGTGCCAGCAGCCCACGGACAGGGGGCGAAGGTGAAGCTTTCTTT.

This chain uses TRBV11-2 with TRBJ2-7; TRBD1 is a possible D gene (6 bases). V dropped 6 bases and J dropped 1 base, with 22 bases sitting between them. Germline V gives CDR1 SGHAT, CDR2 FQNNGV. The CDR3 loop spans 17 amino acids. As DNA, the CDR3 is TGTGCCAGCAGACCACCCCCCGGACAGAGAACTTCCTACGAGCAGTACTTC. It translates to CASRPPPGQRTSYEQYF.

The J gene is TRBJ1-5, the V gene TRBV5-1; the match to TRBD1 covers 11 bases. J was trimmed by 5 bases and V by 3 bases; bases with no gene match: 1. This CDR3 has 14 amino acids. Germline V gives CDR1 SGHRS, CDR2 YFSETQ. This CDR3 is CASSWGQGDQPQHF. The CDR3 DNA is TGCGCCAGCAGCTGGGGACAGGGGGATCAGCCCCAGCATTTT.

The V call is TRBV5-1, the J call TRBJ2-7; 7 bases map to TRBD1. CDR1 is SGHRS, CDR2 YFSETQ, per germline. CDR3 length equals 14 residues. J lost 4 bases, V lost 0 bases, and 4 bases had no gene match. The CDR3 region has the DNA TGCGCCAGCAGCTTGGACAGGGGCCCGTACGAGCAGTACTTC. Amino acid sequence: CASSLDRGPYEQYF. Complete variable domain (other parts from reference TRBV5-1 and TRBJ2-7): KAGVTQTPRYLIKTRGQQVTLSCSPISGHRSVSWYQQTPGQGLQFLFEYFSETQRNKGNFPGRFSGRQFSNSRSEMNVSTLELGDSALYLCASSLDRGPYEQYFGPGTRLTVT.

This clone occurred once. V and J are TRBV5-1 and TRBJ1-4; perhaps TRBD1 as D (6 bases). Germline V CDR1 and CDR2: SGHRS, YFSETQ. The CDR3 length is 14 residues. With 5 bases removed from V and 4 bases from J, the gap between germline ends came to 12 bases. The CDR3 nucleotides are TGCGCCAGCAGTTCCGACAGGAGTAATGAAAAACTGTTTTTT. Translating gives CASSSDRSNEKLFF.

This chain connects TRBV11-2 to TRBJ1-2, with TRBD1 identical over 8 bases. This CDR3 comprises 13 residues. The ends lost 6 bases at V and 7 bases at J; junction bases unmatched: 7. Germline CDR1 and CDR2: SGHAT and FQNNGV. This CDR3 reads CASRQTGVIGYTF. As DNA, the CDR3 is TGTGCCAGCAGGCAGACAGGGGTAATTGGCTACACCTTC.

The chain links TRBV7-3 to TRBJ2-1; 8 bases agree with TRBD1. Trimming cost V 4 bases and J 4 bases; bases outside gene matches: 6. This CDR3 spans 15 amino acids. Per germline, CDR1 SGHTA and CDR2 FQGTGA. For the CDR3, the DNA is TGTGCCAGCAGCTACGGACAGGGCCCATACAATGAGCAGTTCTTC. It is translated as CASSYGQGPYNEQFF. The entire variable domain, with the rest obtained from reference TRBV7-3 and TRBJ2-1, is as follows: GAGVSQTPSNKVTEKGKYVELRCDPISGHTALYWYRQSLGQGPEFLIYFQGTGAADDSGLPNDRFFAVRPEGSVSTLKIQRTERGDSAVYLCASSYGQGPYNEQFFGPGTRLTVL.